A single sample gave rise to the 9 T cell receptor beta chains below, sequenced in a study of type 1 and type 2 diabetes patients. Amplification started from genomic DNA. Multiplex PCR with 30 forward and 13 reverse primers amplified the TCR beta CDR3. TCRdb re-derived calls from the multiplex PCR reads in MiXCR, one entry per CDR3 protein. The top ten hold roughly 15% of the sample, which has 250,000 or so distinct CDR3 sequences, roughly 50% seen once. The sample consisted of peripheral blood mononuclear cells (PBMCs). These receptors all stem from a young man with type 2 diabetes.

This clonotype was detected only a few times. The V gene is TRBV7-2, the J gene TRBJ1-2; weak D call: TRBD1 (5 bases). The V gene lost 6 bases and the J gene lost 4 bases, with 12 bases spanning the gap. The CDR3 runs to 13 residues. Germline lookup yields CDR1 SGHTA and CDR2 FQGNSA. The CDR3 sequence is CASSPTASYGYTF. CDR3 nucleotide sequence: TGTGCCAGCAGTCCGACAGCATCCTATGGCTACACCTTC.

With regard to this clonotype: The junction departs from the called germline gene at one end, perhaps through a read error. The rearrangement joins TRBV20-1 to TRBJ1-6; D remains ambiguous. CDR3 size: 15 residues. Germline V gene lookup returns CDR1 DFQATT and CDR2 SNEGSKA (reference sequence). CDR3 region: CSARADGSYNPPLHF. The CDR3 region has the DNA TGCAGTGCTAGAGCGGACGGCTCCTATAATCCACCCCTCCACTTT.

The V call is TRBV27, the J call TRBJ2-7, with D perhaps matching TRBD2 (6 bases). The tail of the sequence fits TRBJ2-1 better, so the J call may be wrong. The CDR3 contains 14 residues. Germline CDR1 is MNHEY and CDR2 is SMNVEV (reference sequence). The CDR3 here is CASSLVSGGDEQFF. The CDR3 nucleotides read TGTGCCAGCAGTTTGGTATCTGGCGGGGATGAGCAGTTCTTC.

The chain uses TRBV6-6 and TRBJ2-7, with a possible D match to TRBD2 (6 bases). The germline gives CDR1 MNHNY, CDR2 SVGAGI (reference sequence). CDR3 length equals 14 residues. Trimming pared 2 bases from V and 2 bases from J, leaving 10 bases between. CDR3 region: CASSYGGLPYEQYF. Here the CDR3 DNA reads TGTGCCAGCAGTTACGGGGGACTTCCCTACGAGCAGTACTTC.

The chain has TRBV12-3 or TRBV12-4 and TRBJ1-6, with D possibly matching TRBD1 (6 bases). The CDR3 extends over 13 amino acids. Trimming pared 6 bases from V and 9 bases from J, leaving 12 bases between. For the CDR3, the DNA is TGTGCCAGCAGACTAGGGGGTGGTTCACCCCTCCACTTT. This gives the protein CASRLGGGSPLHF.

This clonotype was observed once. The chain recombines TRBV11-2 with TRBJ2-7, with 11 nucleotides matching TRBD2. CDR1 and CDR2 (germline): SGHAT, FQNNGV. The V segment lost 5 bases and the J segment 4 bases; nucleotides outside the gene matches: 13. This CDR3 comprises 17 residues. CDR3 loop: CASSGAAGTSGDYEQYF. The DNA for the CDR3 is TGTGCCAGCAGCGGAGCCGCCGGGACTAGCGGTGATTACGAGCAGTACTTC.

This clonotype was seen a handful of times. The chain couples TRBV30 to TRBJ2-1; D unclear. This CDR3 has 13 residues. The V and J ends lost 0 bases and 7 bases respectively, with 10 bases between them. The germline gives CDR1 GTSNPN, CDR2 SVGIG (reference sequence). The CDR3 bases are TGTGCCTGGAGTGTACTATCTAGTAATGAGCAGTTCTTC. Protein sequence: CAWSVLSSNEQFF. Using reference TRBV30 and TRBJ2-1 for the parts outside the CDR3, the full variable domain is SQTIHQWPATLVQPVGSPLSLECTVEGTSNPNLYWYRQAAGRGLQLLFYSVGIGQISSEVPQNLSASRPQDRQFILSSKKLLLSDSGFYLCAWSVLSSNEQFFGPGTRLTVL.

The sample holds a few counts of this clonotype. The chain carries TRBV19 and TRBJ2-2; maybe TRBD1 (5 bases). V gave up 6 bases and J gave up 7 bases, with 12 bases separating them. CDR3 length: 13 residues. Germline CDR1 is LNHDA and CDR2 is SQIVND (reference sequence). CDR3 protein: CASSADRFGELFF. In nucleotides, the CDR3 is TGTGCCAGTAGCGCAGACAGATTCGGGGAGCTGTTTTTT.

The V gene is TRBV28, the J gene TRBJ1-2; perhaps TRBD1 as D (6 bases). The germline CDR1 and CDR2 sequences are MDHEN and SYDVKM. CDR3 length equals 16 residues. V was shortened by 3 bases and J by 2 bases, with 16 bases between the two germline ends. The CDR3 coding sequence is TGTGCCAGCAGTTTTCTTGGCCTGGACAGAAACTATGGCTACACCTTC. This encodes CASSFLGLDRNYGYTF.